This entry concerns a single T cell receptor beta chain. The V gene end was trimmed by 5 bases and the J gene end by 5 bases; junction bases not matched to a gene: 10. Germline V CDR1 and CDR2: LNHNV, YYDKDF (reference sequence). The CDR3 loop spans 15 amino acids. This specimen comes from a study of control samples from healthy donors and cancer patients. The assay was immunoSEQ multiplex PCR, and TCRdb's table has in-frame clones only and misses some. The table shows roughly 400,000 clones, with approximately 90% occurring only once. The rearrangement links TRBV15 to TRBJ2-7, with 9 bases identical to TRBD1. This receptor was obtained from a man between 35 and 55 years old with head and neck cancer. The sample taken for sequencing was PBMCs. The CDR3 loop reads CATSRGQGTDDEQYF. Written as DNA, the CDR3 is TGTGCCACCAGCCGCGGACAGGGGACGGACGACGAGCAGTACTTC.